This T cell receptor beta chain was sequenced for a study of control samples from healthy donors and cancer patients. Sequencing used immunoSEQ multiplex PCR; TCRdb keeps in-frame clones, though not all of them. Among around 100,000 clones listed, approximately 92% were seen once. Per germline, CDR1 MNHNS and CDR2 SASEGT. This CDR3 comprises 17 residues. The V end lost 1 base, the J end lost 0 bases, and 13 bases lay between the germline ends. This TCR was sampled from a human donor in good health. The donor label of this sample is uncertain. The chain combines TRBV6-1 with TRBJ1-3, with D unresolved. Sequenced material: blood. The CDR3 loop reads CASSEGRAGISGNTIYF. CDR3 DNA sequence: TGTGCCAGCAGTGAAGGACGTGCCGGCATCTCTGGAAACACCATATATTTT.